These 25 T cell receptor beta chains were all obtained from the same sample, sequenced in a study of identical twins. MiXCR, applied by TCRdb to the 5' RACE reads, yields one record per CDR3 protein. The repertoire holds about 790,000 distinct CDR3 sequences, with 15% to 20% as singletons. These data are also associated with another study on T cells expressing NK-cell markers.

The specimen was PBMCs. These receptor sequences come from a woman under 30 in good health.

The V gene is TRBV11-1, the J gene TRBJ2-5; perhaps TRBD2 as D (6 bases). V was clipped by 5 bases and J by 5 bases, with 27 bases between them. CDR3 length equals 18 residues. Germline V CDR1 and CDR2: SGHAT, FQDESV (reference sequence). The CDR3 DNA reads TGTGCCAGCAGCCCATCTCTCTCCGGGAGTTTTTGGGAGGAGACCCAGTACTTC. Its protein product is CASSPSLSGSFWEETQYF.

The DNA for the CDR3 is TGTGCCAGCAGCTTAGAAGCTCTTTCCCAGTATTTT. Translated: CASSLEALSQYF. The rearrangement links TRBV11-1 to TRBJ2-3; D is unclear. V gave up 1 base and J gave up 12 bases, with 11 bases separating them. Germline-derived CDR1 and CDR2 are SGHAT and FQDESV (reference sequence). CDR3 size: 12 residues.

This clonotype came up many times. J is TRBJ2-2 and V is TRBV20-1; D unresolved. The CDR3 is made up of 16 amino acids. The V end lost 0 bases, the J end lost 8 bases, and 19 bases lay between the germline ends. Looked up from germline, CDR1 is DFQATT and CDR2 is SNEGSKA (reference sequence). The CDR3 sequence: CSARELGALMGGELFF. The CDR3 DNA follows: TGCAGTGCTAGAGAGTTGGGTGCCCTTATGGGAGGGGAGCTGTTTTTT.

The table lists this clonotype with a few counts. This rearrangement joins TRBV12-3 or TRBV12-4 to TRBJ2-1, with TRBD2 matching 12 bases. J gave up 9 bases and V 5 bases, and 8 bases lay outside the gene matches. This CDR3 spans 15 amino acids. CDR3 bases: TGTGCCAGCAGTCGACGACTAGCGGGAGACGGTGAGCAGTTCTTC. Translating it yields CASSRRLAGDGEQFF.

The rearrangement uses TRBV7-2 and TRBJ2-5; TRBD2 aligns across 12 bases. CDR1 is SGHTA and CDR2 is FQGNSA in the germline V gene. CDR3 length equals 16 residues. J was trimmed by 1 base and V by 4 bases; bases with no gene match: 4. The CDR3 DNA is TGTGCCAGCAGCTCCCGACTAGCGGGAGCCCAAGAGACCCAGTACTTC. This gives the protein CASSSRLAGAQETQYF.

The rearrangement uses TRBV7-2 and TRBJ2-7, with 7 bases that match TRBD2. Germline-derived CDR1 and CDR2 are SGHTA and FQGNSA. This CDR3 contains 12 residues. The junction had 7 bases not matched to a gene; V was cut back by 7 bases and J by 7 bases. The CDR3 loop reads CASTNFGGEQYF. The CDR3 DNA sequence: TGTGCCAGCACCAATTTCGGGGGGGAGCAGTACTTC.

The chain recombines TRBV7-3 with TRBJ2-5, with unresolved D. Germline lookup yields CDR1 SGHTA and CDR2 FQGTGA. The V and J ends lost 4 bases and 4 bases respectively, with 13 bases between them. The CDR3 consists of 14 residues. For the CDR3, the DNA is TGTGCCAGCAGCTCCTCCTCCCGGGTAGAGACCCAGTACTTC. Translating gives CASSSSSRVETQYF.

In this sample, this clonotype turned up many times. The rearrangement joins TRBV12-3 or TRBV12-4 to TRBJ2-7; D is unresolved. This CDR3 is 14 amino acids long. Trimming left V 1 base short and J 3 bases short, with 10 bases between. The chain's CDR3 is CASSLELYNYEQYF. The CDR3 coding sequence is TGTGCCAGCAGTTTAGAGCTATACAACTACGAGCAGTACTTC.

This clonotype has more than one count but fewer than ten. V and J are TRBV12-3 or TRBV12-4 and TRBJ2-7, with a tentative D call TRBD2 (5 bases). There are 13 residues in the CDR3. V lost 6 bases to trimming and J lost 2 bases, with 11 bases between them. The CDR3 loop reads CASSLAYTYEQYF. CDR3 bases: TGTGCCAGCAGCCTAGCCTACACCTACGAGCAGTACTTC.

This clonotype was counted between two and nine times. This chain links TRBV5-1 with TRBJ2-1; 16 bases are shared with TRBD2. Trimming cost V 6 bases and J 7 bases; bases outside gene matches: 10. The CDR3 totals 17 residues. CDR1 and CDR2 (germline): SGHRS, YFSETQ. The CDR3 region has the DNA TGCGCCAGCAAGGGACTAGCGGGAGGGAGGAGGAGGAATGAGCAGTTCTTC. Encoded protein: CASKGLAGGRRRNEQFF.

This rearrangement joins TRBV7-9 to TRBJ2-5, with D perhaps assigned TRBD1 or TRBD2 (5 bases each). This CDR3 spans 15 amino acids. The V gene lost 5 bases and the J gene lost 5 bases, with 18 bases spanning the gap. Germline V CDR1 and CDR2: SEHNR, FQNEAQ (reference sequence). This chain's CDR3 is CASSLRLPEGETQYF. The CDR3 DNA sequence: TGTGCCAGCAGCCTGAGACTCCCTGAGGGGGAGACCCAGTACTTC.

This clonotype was seen just once. The chain has TRBV19 and TRBJ2-1; TRBD2 might be the D (5 bases). V was trimmed by 4 bases and J by 0 bases, leaving 13 bases between them. Germline V lookup: CDR1 LNHDA, CDR2 SQIVND (reference sequence). The CDR3 spans 16 residues. The CDR3 here is CASSRTGRRSYNEQFF. The CDR3 coding sequence is TGTGCCAGTAGTAGGACTGGACGCCGCTCCTACAATGAGCAGTTCTTC.

The chain uses TRBV3-1 and TRBJ2-3; D call uncertain. Per germline, CDR1 LGHDT and CDR2 YNNKEL (reference sequence). CDR3 length equals 13 residues. Trimming stripped 0 bases from V and 8 bases from J, with 9 bases between. For the CDR3, the DNA is TGTGCCAGCAGCCAAGAGATTCTCTTTACGCAGTATTTT. It specifies CASSQEILFTQYF.

This clonotype came up a few times. The chain recombines TRBV11-1 with TRBJ2-3; 13 bases match TRBD2. After removal of 5 bases from V and 0 bases from J, the junction contained 17 bases not matched to a gene. From germline, CDR1 is SGHAT and CDR2 FQDESV (reference sequence). The CDR3 length is 21 residues. CDR3 amino acids: CASSPTPGLAGYSPSTDTQYF. In nucleotides, the CDR3 is TGTGCCAGCAGCCCAACCCCGGGACTAGCGGGGTATAGCCCTAGCACAGATACGCAGTATTTT.

V gene TRBV2 combines with J gene TRBJ1-2; 8 nucleotides line up with TRBD1. This CDR3 is 14 amino acids long. V shed 5 bases and J 5 bases; nucleotides not matched to a gene: 7. Germline V gene sequence: CDR1 SNHLY, CDR2 FYNNEI. The CDR3 loop is CASSPRTGLYGYTF. CDR3 nucleotide sequence: TGTGCCAGCAGTCCCCGGACAGGGCTTTATGGCTACACCTTC.

The rearrangement links TRBV30 to TRBJ2-5; D gene ambiguous. The V and J ends lost 4 bases and 2 bases respectively, with 5 bases between them. The CDR3 spans 11 residues. Germline CDR1 reads GTSNPN; CDR2 reads SVGIG (reference sequence). As DNA, the CDR3 is TGTGCCTGGACAGGTCAAGAGACCCAGTACTTC. The encoded protein is CAWTGQETQYF.

This clonotype has just a few counts. The chain combines TRBV5-1 with TRBJ2-7, with D perhaps TRBD1 (5 bases). The V gene lost 3 bases and the J gene lost 3 bases, with 13 bases spanning the gap. The CDR3 runs to 14 residues. The germline CDR1 and CDR2 sequences are SGHRS and YFSETQ. In DNA, the CDR3 is TGCGCCAGCAGCTCCGTATCAGGGAACTACGAGCAGTACTTC. Translating it yields CASSSVSGNYEQYF.

This clonotype has a count of ten or more. CDR3 in DNA: TGTGCCAGCAGTTTAGGACAGGGGTTCGACGCTGAAGCTTTCTTT. This encodes CASSLGQGFDAEAFF. The J gene is TRBJ1-1, the V gene TRBV12-3 or TRBV12-4; 8 bases are shared with TRBD1. V trimming: 1 base; J trimming: 6 bases; junction bases outside the gene matches: 7. The CDR3 consists of 15 residues.

The rearrangement links TRBV5-6 to TRBJ2-1; 8 bases are shared with TRBD2. Germline assignment: CDR1 SGHDT and CDR2 YYEEEE. The ends lost 4 bases at V and 4 bases at J; junction bases unmatched: 10. The CDR3 has 16 amino acids. This chain's CDR3 is CASSPTSGRAYNEQFF. CDR3 bases: TGTGCCAGCAGCCCCACCAGCGGGAGAGCTTACAATGAGCAGTTCTTC.

This rearrangement joins TRBV5-5 to TRBJ1-5; D not resolved. V was pared by 2 bases and J by 4 bases, with 13 bases between. Germline CDR1 SGHKS, CDR2 YYEKEE (reference sequence). The CDR3 is 15 amino acids. This CDR3 is CASSFGDRRNQPQHF. In nucleotides, the CDR3 is TGTGCCAGCAGCTTTGGCGACCGCCGGAATCAGCCCCAGCATTTT.

Only a few counts were recorded for this clonotype. This chain links TRBV7-3 with TRBJ2-3; D not resolved. Germline V lookup: CDR1 SGHTA, CDR2 FQGTGA. CDR3 size: 12 residues. The V end was cut by 4 bases, the J end by 4 bases, with 6 bases between. CDR3 residues: CASSSAPDTQYF. The CDR3 nucleotides are TGTGCCAGCAGCTCCGCCCCAGATACGCAGTATTTT.

V is TRBV30 and J is TRBJ1-5; possible D gene TRBD1, 6 bases. The CDR3 totals 14 residues. The V gene's germline CDR1 is GTSNPN and CDR2 SVGIG (reference sequence). V was clipped by 4 bases and J by 0 bases, with 10 bases between them. CDR3 in DNA: TGTGCCTGGAAAGGGGGGTATAGCAATCAGCCCCAGCATTTT. The encoded protein is CAWKGGYSNQPQHF.

The chain uses TRBV10-3 and TRBJ2-1; no reliable D call. V dropped 11 bases and J dropped 0 bases, with 23 bases sitting between them. This CDR3 spans 17 amino acids. Germline V lookup: CDR1 ENHRY, CDR2 SYGVKD. CDR3 coding DNA: TGTGCCCCAACGGTGGCGCCCCCTTTTAGCTCCTACAATGAGCAGTTCTTC. Translating it yields CAPTVAPPFSSYNEQFF.

This clonotype was detected a few times. The chain links TRBV20-1 to TRBJ1-4; the D is unclear. V was clipped by 3 bases and J by 8 bases, with 16 bases between them. The CDR3 is made up of 14 amino acids. The germline CDR1 and CDR2 sequences are DFQATT and SNEGSKA (reference sequence). This chain's CDR3 is CSAREDFLGEKLFF. The CDR3, as DNA: TGCAGTGCTAGGGAGGACTTCTTGGGGGAAAAACTGTTTTTT.

This chain uses TRBV2 with TRBJ2-3; TRBD1 agrees at 7 bases. Germline V gene lookup returns CDR1 SNHLY and CDR2 FYNNEI. This CDR3 has 14 residues. Unmatched junction bases numbered 5, after V lost 5 bases and J lost 3 bases. The CDR3, as DNA: TGTGCCAGCAGTCAGGACAGGACAACAGATACGCAGTATTTT. Its protein is CASSQDRTTDTQYF.